This section outlines one T cell receptor (beta chain) sequence together with its context. Its specificity is unknown. TCRdb keeps only in-frame clones here, not all; method: immunoSEQ multiplex PCR. The data contain about 750,000 clones, 80% to 95% of them singletons. This sample is part of a study of shared clonotypes between healthy human individuals. Study results and caveats: Non-shared clonotypes showed lower generation probabilities than clonotypes common to all four donors.

CD45RO-negative, CCR7-positively selected cells formed the naive CD8 fraction, excluding terminally differentiated effector memory CD45RA+ cells. V was shortened by 5 bases and J by 2 bases, with 14 bases between the two germline ends. Germline CDR1 reads SEHNR; CDR2 reads FQNEAQ (reference sequence). The CDR3 is 15 amino acids. The material sequenced was naive CD8+ T cells sorted from blood. The clonotype was recovered from a man aged 25-45 years in good health. The chain carries TRBV7-9 and TRBJ2-3; TRBD2 is a possible D gene (5 bases). The CDR3 sequence: CASSPPGKATDTQYF. CDR3 sequence (DNA): TGTGCCAGCAGCCCCCCCGGGAAAGCCACAGATACGCAGTATTTT. Together with reference TRBV7-9 and TRBJ2-3, the CDR3 gives the full variable domain: DTGVSQNPRHKITKRGQNVTFRCDPISEHNRLYWYRQTLGQGPEFLTYFQNEAQLEKSRLLSDRFSAERPKGSFSTLEIQRTEQGDSAMYLCASSPPGKATDTQYFGPGTRLTVL.